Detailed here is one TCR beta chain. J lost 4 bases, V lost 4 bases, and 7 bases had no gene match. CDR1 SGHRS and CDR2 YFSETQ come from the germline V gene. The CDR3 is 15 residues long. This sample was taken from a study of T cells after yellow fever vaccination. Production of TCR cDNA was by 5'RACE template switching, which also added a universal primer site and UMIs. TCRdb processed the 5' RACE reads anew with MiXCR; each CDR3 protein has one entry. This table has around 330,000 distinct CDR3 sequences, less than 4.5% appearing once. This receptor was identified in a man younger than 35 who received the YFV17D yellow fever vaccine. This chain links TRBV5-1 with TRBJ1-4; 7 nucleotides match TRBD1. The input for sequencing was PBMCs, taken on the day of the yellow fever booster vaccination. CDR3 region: CASSPGTDLNEKLFF. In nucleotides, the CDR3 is TGCGCCAGCAGCCCCGGGACAGATCTTAATGAAAAACTGTTTTTT.